A single sample gave rise to the 25 T cell receptor beta chains below, sequenced in a study of blood T cells in healthy people across ages. A second PCR, run for about 6 to 11 cycles, used a sample-barcoded 5' primer plus a J-beta primer mix. TCRdb reprocessed the 5' RACE reads with MiXCR, giving one entry per CDR3 protein. The table records 1.5 million to 2 million distinct CDR3 sequences, 49% of them present only once. The material sequenced was blood. These receptors were obtained from a woman between 35 and 50 years old in good health.

This clonotype was found a few times. This chain joins TRBV2 and TRBJ2-5; D possibly corresponds to TRBD1 (5 bases). Per the germline V gene, CDR1 is SNHLY and CDR2 is FYNNEI. The CDR3 sequence is 12 residues long. V was pared by 6 bases and J by 5 bases, with 10 bases between. CDR3 sequence: CASRAPGETQYF. The CDR3 nucleotides read TGTGCCAGCAGGGCTCCAGGGGAGACCCAGTACTTC.

This clonotype has just a few counts. V gene TRBV7-2 combines with J gene TRBJ2-7; D not resolved. V was pared by 7 bases and J by 4 bases, with 11 bases between. This CDR3 is built from 12 residues. CDR1 and CDR2 (germline): SGHTA, FQGNSA. The DNA of the CDR3 is TGTGCCAGCATCGATCATGTTTACGAGCAGTACTTC. Translating gives CASIDHVYEQYF.

This clonotype showed up just a few times. The CDR3 here is CASSLGRSKFYGYTF. The DNA for the CDR3 is TGTGCCAGCAGCTTAGGGAGGTCCAAGTTCTATGGCTACACCTTC. V and J are TRBV11-2 and TRBJ1-2; D ambiguous. The CDR3 contains 15 residues. Trimming took 1 base from V and 4 from J, leaving 13 bases between them. Per the germline V gene, CDR1 is SGHAT and CDR2 is FQNNGV.

J is TRBJ2-5 and V is TRBV29-1, with 9 positions matching TRBD2. V shed 3 bases, J shed 5 bases, and the junction held 10 bases outside the gene matches. Germline V lookup: CDR1 SQVTM, CDR2 ANQGSEA. The CDR3 is made up of 15 amino acids. This CDR3 is CSVEGSGGGAETQYF. DNA for the CDR3: TGCAGCGTTGAGGGGTCAGGCGGGGGGGCTGAGACCCAGTACTTC.

The chain links TRBV15 to TRBJ2-5, with 7 bases matching TRBD1. The germline gives CDR1 LNHNV, CDR2 YYDKDF (reference sequence). This CDR3 comprises 15 residues. V trimming: 0 bases; J trimming: 4 bases; junction bases outside the gene matches: 5. The CDR3 spells CATSRDQGERETQYF. CDR3 in DNA: TGTGCCACCAGCAGAGACCAGGGGGAAAGAGAGACCCAGTACTTC.

A few counts support this clonotype. This chain connects TRBV21-1 to TRBJ2-7. TRBV21-1 is marked as a pseudogene. The CDR3 contains 16 residues. The CDR3 nucleotides read TGTGCCAGCAGCAAAGGTCGGGGTCTAAGCTCCTACGAGCAGTACTTC. Encoded protein: CASSKGRGLSSYEQYF.

The CDR3 sequence: CASSGQGGLRSNEQFF. The CDR3 coding sequence is TGTGCCAGCAGTGGTCAAGGGGGGCTACGGTCAAATGAGCAGTTCTTC. This chain joins TRBV2 and TRBJ2-1; D may be TRBD1 or TRBD2 (6 bases each). The CDR3 runs to 16 residues. Trimming left V 4 bases short and J 7 bases short, with 20 bases between. Germline values: CDR1 SNHLY, CDR2 FYNNEI.

This clonotype was counted a few times. The chain uses TRBV11-1 and TRBJ2-7; no reliable D call. The CDR3 spans 14 residues. Germline CDR1 is SGHAT and CDR2 is FQDESV (reference sequence). Trimming pared 2 bases from V and 3 bases from J, leaving 11 bases between. The CDR3 here is CASSLSDTFYEQYF. As DNA, the CDR3 is TGTGCCAGCAGCTTATCCGACACCTTCTACGAGCAGTACTTC.

This clonotype was recorded a few times. The CDR3, as DNA: TGTGCCACCAGTGACCCGGGACAGCCCTACAATGAGCAGTTCTTC. Protein product: CATSDPGQPYNEQFF. The chain employs TRBV24-1 and TRBJ2-1, with 7 bases matching TRBD1. This CDR3 is built from 15 residues. Germline trimming cut 4 bases from V and 2 bases from J; bases unmatched to any gene: 4. The germline CDR1 and CDR2 sequences are KGHDR and SFDVKD.

V and J are TRBV29-1 and TRBJ2-6, with D perhaps assigned TRBD1 or TRBD2 (5 bases each). The CDR3 is 14 residues long. Germline assignment: CDR1 SQVTM and CDR2 ANQGSEA. V was pared by 2 bases and J by 4 bases, with 9 bases between. For the CDR3, the DNA is TGCAGCGTTGAACGAGGGGACGGGGCCAACGTCCTGACTTTC. Encoded protein: CSVERGDGANVLTF.

The chain employs TRBV6-5 and TRBJ2-3; the D is unclear. The CDR3 totals 15 residues. Germline lookup yields CDR1 MNHEY and CDR2 SVGAGI. V was shortened by 6 bases and J by 5 bases, with 18 bases between the two germline ends. The CDR3: CASRPAAPQLDTQYF. The DNA for the CDR3 is TGTGCCAGCAGACCAGCCGCCCCTCAGCTAGATACGCAGTATTTT.

The chain carries TRBV20-1 and TRBJ2-5, with a tentative D call TRBD2 (5 bases). Germline CDR1 is DFQATT and CDR2 is SNEGSKA (reference sequence). The CDR3 consists of 14 residues. V lost 2 bases to trimming and J lost 5 bases, with 15 bases between them. This chain's CDR3 is CSARIPGMVETQYF. CDR3 nucleotides: TGCAGTGCTAGAATCCCGGGGATGGTGGAGACCCAGTACTTC.

V usage is TRBV7-2 and J usage is TRBJ2-7; the D gene is possibly TRBD2 (5 bases). Germline V gene sequence: CDR1 SGHTA, CDR2 FQGNSA. The CDR3 covers 13 residues. Trimming cost V 3 bases and J 3 bases, with 9 bases left between them. Written as DNA, the CDR3 is TGTGCCAGCAGCTTCGGGGTTGGCTACGAGCAGTACTTC. Its protein product is CASSFGVGYEQYF.

J is TRBJ2-1 and V is TRBV9; possibly TRBD1 for D (7 bases). Gene TRBJ2-7 matches the end of the DNA better, so the J call may be wrong. The CDR3 spans 15 residues. Germline assignment: CDR1 SGDLS and CDR2 YYNGEE. CDR3: CASSAGDSKRGEQYF. Here the CDR3 DNA reads TGTGCCAGCAGCGCGGGGGACAGTAAAAGGGGCGAGCAGTACTTC.

The J gene is TRBJ2-3, the V gene TRBV7-2, with D tentatively TRBD1 or TRBD2 (5 bases each). Trimming took 5 bases from V and 0 from J, leaving 9 bases between them. Germline V lookup: CDR1 SGHTA, CDR2 FQGNSA. The CDR3 sequence is 14 residues long. CDR3 residues: CASSIRDSTDTQYF. DNA for the CDR3: TGTGCCAGCAGCATAAGGGACAGCACAGATACGCAGTATTTT.

This clonotype appeared a few times. The chain couples TRBV11-2 to TRBJ2-7; TRBD1 agrees at 8 bases. The J segment lost 7 bases and the V segment lost 6 bases, leaving 14 bases of the junction unmatched. Germline values: CDR1 SGHAT, CDR2 FQNNGV. The CDR3 extends over 15 amino acids. Here the CDR3 reads CASRAGTGAYGEQYF. CDR3 sequence (DNA): TGTGCCAGCAGAGCCGGGACAGGAGCGTATGGGGAGCAGTACTTC.

The chain carries TRBV12-3 or TRBV12-4 and TRBJ2-4; 9 nucleotides line up with TRBD1. The tail of the sequence fits TRBJ2-7 better, so the J call may be wrong. CDR3 length equals 15 residues. CDR3 sequence: CASGWGQGFSYEQYF. The CDR3, as DNA: TGTGCCAGCGGCTGGGGACAGGGATTCTCCTACGAGCAGTACTTC.

As for this clonotype: One end of the junction does not line up with germline, which may come from a read error. The chain has TRBV24-1 and TRBJ1-5, with 7 nucleotides matching TRBD1. In germline, CDR1 is KGHDR, CDR2 SFDVKD. The CDR3 extends over 16 amino acids. CDR3 nucleotides: TGTGCCACCAGCGATTCGACAGGGTACGGCAATCAGCCCCAGCATTTT. Encoded protein: CATSDSTGYGNQPQHF.

This clonotype was picked up a small number of times. The V gene is TRBV7-2, the J gene TRBJ2-7; 8 bases are shared with TRBD2. This CDR3 contains 15 residues. Looked up from germline, CDR1 is SGHTA and CDR2 is FQGNSA. V gave up 5 bases and J gave up 0 bases; unmatched junction bases: 6. The chain's CDR3 is CASSTSGGASYEQYF. The CDR3 region has the DNA TGTGCCAGCAGCACTAGCGGCGGGGCCTCCTACGAGCAGTACTTC.

This clonotype was recorded once. The gene calls are TRBV7-2 and TRBJ2-5; 10 bases align to TRBD2. The CDR3 covers 16 residues. Germline loops: CDR1 SGHTA, CDR2 FQGNSA. J gave up 9 bases and V 5 bases, and 15 bases lay outside the gene matches. The CDR3 here is CASSRSSGGGLEAQYF. DNA of the CDR3: TGTGCCAGCAGCCGTTCTAGCGGGGGAGGGCTGGAGGCCCAGTACTTC.

Here the CDR3 DNA reads TGTGCCAGCAGCCGCGGACTAGCGGGGAGTTCCACAGATACGCAGTATTTT. Translated, it gives CASSRGLAGSSTDTQYF. The rearrangement links TRBV9 to TRBJ2-3; 12 nucleotides match TRBD2. The V gene's germline CDR1 is SGDLS and CDR2 YYNGEE. The trim removed 4 bases at V and 2 bases at J, leaving 8 bases unmatched. The CDR3 contains 17 residues.

The rearrangement links TRBV2 to TRBJ2-5; 14 nucleotides match TRBD2. V dropped 4 bases and J dropped 5; count of bases not matched to a gene: 12. This CDR3 comprises 18 residues. CDR1 SNHLY and CDR2 FYNNEI come from the germline V gene. CDR3 sequence (DNA): TGTGCCAGCAGTGCGATCGGACTAGCGGGGGGATCCGGCGAGACCCAGTACTTC. This sequence encodes CASSAIGLAGGSGETQYF.

The table lists this clonotype with a few counts. This chain links TRBV4-3 with TRBJ1-5; 7 bases line up with TRBD1. The CDR3 length is 13 residues. V lost 3 bases, J lost 4 bases, and 0 bases stayed unmatched. Germline CDR1 LGHNA, CDR2 YSLEER. The CDR3 bases are TGCGCCAGCAGCCAGGGACAGAATCAGCCCCAGCATTTT. It specifies CASSQGQNQPQHF.

This sequence joins TRBV5-1 and TRBJ2-1, with 11 bases lining up with TRBD2. The J call may be incorrect, as the DNA end agrees better with TRBJ2-7. Germline CDR1 is SGHRS and CDR2 is YFSETQ. CDR3 length: 18 residues. The CDR3, as DNA: TGCGCCAGCAGCTTGGGCCCGGCGACTAGCGGGGCTTACAATGAGCAGTACTTC. It translates to CASSLGPATSGAYNEQYF.

The chain employs TRBV10-3 and TRBJ1-2; D gene uncertain. Germline CDR1 reads ENHRY; CDR2 reads SYGVKD. The CDR3 totals 12 residues. The V and J ends lost 3 bases and 7 bases respectively, with 9 bases between them. The CDR3 coding sequence is TGTGCCATCAGTGACCCCCCCAGTGGCTACACCTTC. This gives the protein CAISDPPSGYTF.